This note documents a single T cell receptor beta chain sequence. No antigen is known for it. A junction boundary mismatches the germline segment, possibly from a read error. The sequenced template was RNA, covering the TCR beta CDR3 region. First-round RT-PCR relied on HTBI primers, and a second-round multiplex PCR came next. TCRdb reprocessed the multiplex PCR reads with MiXCR, giving one entry per CDR3 protein. The data show tens of thousands of distinct CDR3 sequences, about 51% seen once. CDR3 length equals 12 residues. Looked up from germline, CDR1 is DFQATT and CDR2 is SNEGSKA (reference sequence). This sample was included in a study of Graves' ophthalmopathy and Graves' hyperthyroidism. Enrollment excluded any patients with other autoimmune diseases, uncontrolled infections, pregnancy or lactation. Diagnoses were established from clinical symptoms, serum thyroxine, TRAb, thyroid ultrasound and orbital computed tomography.

Study-wide results and caveats: The authors also found most expanded thyroid clonotypes above 0.001 frequency in blood.

This rearrangement joins TRBV20-1 to TRBJ1-2; D is undetermined. Sequencing used peripheral blood. The sequence was collected from an adult man with Graves' ophthalmopathy. CDR3 sequence (DNA): TGCAGTGCTAGAGATTGCTCGGAGGGCTTCACCTTC. Protein: CSARDCSEGFTF.